This entry concerns a single T cell receptor (beta chain). These data are taken from a study of radiotherapy plus CTLA-4 blockade in lung cancer. CDR3 length equals 15 residues. Germline V lookup: CDR1 MDHEN, CDR2 SYDVKM. V shed 4 bases and J shed 2 bases, with 13 bases lying between them. Clones were sequenced by immunoSEQ multiplex PCR, and TCRdb holds only the in-frame ones, with some missing. The table has 70,000 to 85,000 clones, 74% seen once. This specimen was peripheral blood, taken from a patient treated with radiotherapy plus ipilimumab. The origin of this receptor is a human donor with non-small cell lung cancer whose response to radiotherapy plus ipilimumab could not be evaluated. The chain joins TRBV28 to TRBJ2-3; D not resolved. The CDR3 loop reads CASSSTVTYTDTQYF. In DNA, the CDR3 is TGTGCCAGCAGTTCAACAGTTACCTACACAGATACGCAGTATTTT.